These 3 T cell receptor beta chains share one sample of origin, sequenced in a study of blood T cell repertoires in COVID-19. Sequencing was performed with immunoSEQ multiplex PCR; in TCRdb, only in-frame clones are kept and a portion is missing. The sample yields nearly 350,000 clones, around nine tenths seen once. Sequencing was done on a sample of peripheral blood. All receptors come from a woman aged 18-29 years who had recovered from COVID-19.

This clone was counted a single time. The V and J genes are TRBV6-5 and TRBJ1-3; 10 nucleotides match TRBD1. The V gene's germline CDR1 is MNHEY and CDR2 SVGAGI. The V gene end was trimmed by 6 bases and the J gene end by 6 bases; junction bases not matched to a gene: 2. The CDR3 length is 13 residues. The CDR3: CASSDRGLNTIYF. Here the CDR3 DNA reads TGTGCCAGCAGCGACAGGGGGCTAAACACCATATATTTT.

This clone was seen more than once but under ten times. The rearrangement links TRBV30 to TRBJ1-6, with D possibly matching TRBD1 (6 bases). Between the trimmed V and J ends, which lost 4 bases and 8 bases, there was a span of 21 bases. The CDR3 covers 16 residues. Germline V gene sequence: CDR1 GTSNPN, CDR2 SVGIG (reference sequence). CDR3 DNA: TGTGCCTGGACGAACAGGGAAAAACTATTCGATTCACCCCTCCACTTT. This encodes CAWTNREKLFDSPLHF.

The chain has TRBV10-1 and TRBJ2-5; 7 nucleotides agree with TRBD1. Germline values: CDR1 WNHNN, CDR2 SYGVQD (reference sequence). V lost 2 bases to trimming and J lost 5 bases; unmatched junction nucleotides: 8. This CDR3 is built from 15 residues. This chain's CDR3 is CASSEDRAECETQYF. In DNA, the CDR3 is TGCGCCAGCAGTGAGGACAGGGCTGAATGCGAGACCCAGTACTTC.